Shown below are 27 T cell receptor beta chains from a single sample sequenced in a study of cytomegalovirus exposure and HLA in healthy donors (dated by TCRdb to 2016 to 2017). Library prep was done by the immunoSEQ multiplex PCR assay. A mixture of 60 forward primers for TCR Vbeta segments and 13 reverse primers for TCR Jbeta segments was used in the multiplex PCR. TCRdb holds this immuneACCESS table with in-frame rearrangements only. Some clones are missing; in checked studies, unresolved V genes explain under half, and the rest has no known cause. A total of some 120,000 clones appear in this sample, around two thirds of them only once. The ten largest account for 2% to 2.5% of the sample. Sequenced input: PBMCs. Receptors were obtained from a human donor in good health.

Concerning this clone: Sequence at one end of the junction differs from germline and may be a read error. Other DNA sequences in this sample translate to the same CDR3. The chain links TRBV5-4 to TRBJ2-3, with a weak D call TRBD1 (6 bases). The CDR3 is 15 residues long. Germline V CDR1 and CDR2: SGHNT, YYREEE (reference sequence). CDR3 DNA sequence: TGTGCCAGCAGCTTGCCAGGGGTTAGCACAGATACGCAGTATTTC. It codes for CASSLPGVSTDTQYF. The complete variable domain, with remaining parts taken from reference TRBV5-4 and TRBJ2-3, reads ETGVTQSPTHLIKTRGQQVTLRCSSQSGHNTVSWYQQALGQGPQFIFQYYREEENGRGNFPPRFSGLQFPNYSSELNVNALELDDSALYLCASSLPGVSTDTQYFGPGTRLTVL.

This clone was seen only a few times. The V gene is TRBV6-5, the J gene TRBJ1-2; D gene uncertain. Germline loops: CDR1 MNHEY, CDR2 SVGAGI. Between the trimmed V and J ends, which lost 6 bases and 5 bases, there was a span of 19 bases. The CDR3 loop spans 15 amino acids. The CDR3 is CASSRTATGGYGYTF. In DNA, the CDR3 is TGTGCCAGCAGCCGTACGGCTACCGGAGGGTATGGCTACACCTTC.

V and J are TRBV5-1 and TRBJ2-5; TRBD1 might be the D (7 bases). The CDR3 is 16 amino acids. The V and J ends lost 0 bases and 3 bases respectively, with 15 bases between them. Germline CDR1 is SGHRS and CDR2 is YFSETQ. This chain's CDR3 is CASSLGQGLLKETQYF. CDR3 nucleotide sequence: TGCGCCAGCAGCTTGGGACAGGGACTCTTAAAAGAGACCCAGTACTTC.

The J gene is TRBJ1-2, the V gene TRBV2, with D possibly matching TRBD1 (5 bases). Trimming cost V 6 bases and J 2 bases, with 7 bases left between them. Germline lookup yields CDR1 SNHLY and CDR2 FYNNEI. This CDR3 has 12 residues. CDR3 in DNA: TGTGCCAGCAGGACAGCCAACTATGGCTACACCTTC. Translating gives CASRTANYGYTF.

V usage is TRBV6-5 and J usage is TRBJ1-2; D possibly corresponds to TRBD1 (5 bases). V was shortened by 0 bases and J by 6 bases, with 17 bases between the two germline ends. Germline-derived CDR1 and CDR2 are MNHEY and SVGAGI. CDR3 length: 16 amino acids. CDR3 sequence: CASSYSTAGHINGYTF. For the CDR3, the DNA is TGTGCCAGCAGTTACTCGACGGCAGGACATATTAATGGCTACACCTTC.

The rearrangement links TRBV7-8 to TRBJ1-5, with 9 nucleotides matching TRBD1. Losses at the gene ends were 5 bases for V and 1 base for J; bases not matched to a gene: 12. The CDR3 totals 18 residues. The germline gives CDR1 SGHVS, CDR2 FQNEAQ. This CDR3 reads CASSPTRDRDPSNQPQHF. CDR3 coding DNA: TGTGCCAGCAGCCCAACCCGGGACAGGGATCCAAGCAATCAGCCCCAGCATTTT.

This clone occurred a few times. This chain links TRBV7-8 with TRBJ2-2; 13 nucleotides agree with TRBD2. The CDR3 extends over 18 amino acids. Looked up from germline, CDR1 is SGHVS and CDR2 is FQNEAQ. V gave up 1 base and J gave up 9 bases; unmatched junction bases: 11. In nucleotides, the CDR3 is TGTGCCAGCAGCTTAGATGCCGGACTAGCGGGAGCTCGCCGGGAGCTGTTTTTT. It translates to CASSLDAGLAGARRELFF.

The V and J genes are TRBV6-5 and TRBJ1-4, with D unclear. The V gene lost 0 bases and the J gene lost 7 bases, with 15 bases spanning the gap. Germline CDR1 is MNHEY and CDR2 is SVGAGI. This CDR3 has 16 amino acids. The CDR3 sequence is CASSYSLAALSEKLFF. In DNA form, the CDR3 reads TGTGCCAGCAGTTACTCCTTAGCAGCCCTTAGTGAAAAACTGTTTTTT.

The J gene is TRBJ1-6, the V gene TRBV11-1; the match to TRBD1 covers 7 bases. Germline loops: CDR1 SGHAT, CDR2 FQDESV (reference sequence). Trimming cost V 3 bases and J 7 bases; bases outside gene matches: 3. The CDR3 contains 14 residues. The CDR3 is CASSFGQANSPLHF. CDR3 bases: TGTGCCAGCAGCTTTGGACAGGCGAATTCACCCCTCCACTTT.

The V call is TRBV7-9, the J call TRBJ2-2, with D perhaps matching TRBD2 (5 bases). The CDR3 contains 15 residues. CDR1 is SEHNR, CDR2 FQNEAQ, per germline (reference sequence). V was pared by 4 bases and J by 1 base, with 10 bases between. CDR3 sequence: CASSSFRGNTGELFF. Written as DNA, the CDR3 is TGTGCCAGCAGCTCCTTTCGGGGGAACACCGGGGAGCTGTTTTTT.

V and J are TRBV5-4 and TRBJ2-6, with a possible D match to TRBD1 (6 bases). V gave up 2 bases and J gave up 2 bases, with 11 bases separating them. Per germline, CDR1 SGHNT and CDR2 YYREEE (reference sequence). The CDR3 contains 16 residues. CDR3 nucleotide sequence: TGTGCCAGCAGCTTCGGTACAGGGACTGGGGCCAACGTCCTGACTTTC. Residues: CASSFGTGTGANVLTF.

V usage is TRBV28 and J usage is TRBJ1-1, with D perhaps matching TRBD1 (6 bases). The CDR3 sequence is 15 residues long. The V and J ends lost 8 bases and 5 bases respectively, with 21 bases between them. Germline loops: CDR1 MDHEN, CDR2 SYDVKM. The CDR3 coding sequence is TGTGCCAGCGGATCGGAACAGGGTTCATGGACTGAAGCTTTCTTT. Protein: CASGSEQGSWTEAFF.

The chain links TRBV6-1 to TRBJ1-2; D call uncertain. Germline V lookup: CDR1 MNHNS, CDR2 SASEGT. Trimming removed 3 bases at V and 4 bases at J, with 18 bases between. There are 16 residues in the CDR3. This chain's CDR3 is CASSESYGYEIYGYTF. The CDR3 nucleotides read TGTGCCAGCAGTGAGTCCTATGGTTACGAAATCTATGGCTACACCTTC.

This clone was recorded a few times. The V call is TRBV19, the J call TRBJ2-6; D uncertain. CDR1 LNHDA and CDR2 SQIVND come from the germline V gene (reference sequence). V was pared by 0 bases and J by 0 bases, with 9 bases between. The CDR3 totals 17 residues. The CDR3 loop reads CASSIEALSSGANVLTF. The CDR3 bases are TGTGCCAGTAGTATAGAGGCCCTCAGCTCTGGGGCCAACGTCCTGACTTTC.

In DNA, the CDR3 is TGCGCCAGCAGCCAGGGTCTCTTAGCCGTAGGGAGGGAGCAGTTCTTC. This gives the protein CASSQGLLAVGREQFF. The chain links TRBV4-3 to TRBJ2-1; perhaps TRBD2 as D (6 bases). There are 16 residues in the CDR3. The germline V and J ends were trimmed by 3 bases and 10 bases, with 22 bases remaining between them. Germline CDR1 is LGHNA and CDR2 is YSLEER.

The genes are TRBV29-1 and TRBJ2-5; TRBD2 aligns across 11 bases. The germline CDR1 and CDR2 sequences are SQVTM and ANQGSEA. The CDR3 has 15 amino acids. Trimming removed 7 bases from V and 4 bases from J; junction bases left unmatched: 11. For the CDR3, the DNA is TGCAGCGGGGGGGTGACTAGCGGGGTCCTAGAGACCCAGTACTTC. Protein sequence: CSGGVTSGVLETQYF.

The chain carries TRBV11-2 and TRBJ2-7, with D possibly being TRBD2 (5 bases). Per germline, CDR1 SGHAT and CDR2 FQNNGV. V dropped 1 base and J dropped 4 bases, with 23 bases sitting between them. The CDR3 is 18 residues long. Written as DNA, the CDR3 is TGTGCCAGCAGCTTAGCTTCAAGACTACAACCTCGCACGTACGAGCAGTACTTC. Protein product: CASSLASRLQPRTYEQYF. The full variable domain, in which reference TRBV11-2 and TRBJ2-7 provide the parts outside the CDR3, is EAGVAQSPRYKIIEKRQSVAFWCNPISGHATLYWYQQILGQGPKLLIQFQNNGVVDDSQLPKDRFSAERLKGVDSTLKIQPAKLEDSAVYLCASSLASRLQPRTYEQYFGPGTRLTVT.

The CDR3 loop is CASSQDLSGFNQPQHF. The CDR3 nucleotides are TGCGCCAGCAGCCAAGATCTGTCAGGGTTCAATCAGCCCCAGCATTTT. The genes are TRBV4-3 and TRBJ1-5; perhaps TRBD1 as D (5 bases). V gave up 0 bases and J gave up 3 bases, with 12 bases separating them. Germline CDR1 reads LGHNA; CDR2 reads YSLEER. There are 16 residues in the CDR3.

J is TRBJ2-1 and V is TRBV7-9; 14 bases fit TRBD2. CDR1 and CDR2 (germline): SEHNR, FQNEAQ (reference sequence). The CDR3 consists of 18 residues. The trim removed 3 bases at V and 0 bases at J, leaving 4 bases unmatched. CDR3 sequence (DNA): TGTGCCAGCAGCTTGGGACTAGCGGGAGAGAGCTCCTACAATGAGCAGTTCTTC. This translates into CASSLGLAGESSYNEQFF.

This clone occurred once. The chain employs TRBV9 and TRBJ1-1; D not certain. The V end lost 0 bases, the J end lost 1 base, and 7 bases lay between the germline ends. The CDR3 is 14 amino acids. Germline loops: CDR1 SGDLS, CDR2 YYNGEE. The CDR3 region is CASSVESGNTEAFF. In DNA form, the CDR3 reads TGTGCCAGCAGCGTAGAGTCGGGGAACACTGAAGCTTTCTTT.

The J gene is TRBJ1-5, the V gene TRBV28; perhaps TRBD1 as D (6 bases). V was trimmed by 3 bases and J by 10 bases, leaving 37 bases between them. CDR3 length equals 21 residues. The germline V gene encodes CDR1 MDHEN and CDR2 SYDVKM. The CDR3 DNA sequence: TGTGCCAGCAGTTTGCCCCAAAAATGGGACAATGGACGAATGGAGCCGGCCCCCCAGCATTTT. Protein: CASSLPQKWDNGRMEPAPQHF.

This clone was recorded once. Other DNA sequences in the sample encode the same CDR3. The rearrangement uses TRBV6-5 and TRBJ2-6, with D perhaps matching TRBD1 (6 bases). The V end was cut by 5 bases, the J end by 1 base, with 6 bases between. This CDR3 is 14 amino acids long. Germline loops: CDR1 MNHEY, CDR2 SVGAGI. CDR3 DNA sequence: TGTGCCAGCAGTACAGGGTCTGGGGCCAACGTCCTGACTTTC. Translation gives CASSTGSGANVLTF.

V is TRBV5-1 and J is TRBJ2-2, with TRBD1 identical over 7 bases. Losses at the gene ends were 2 bases for V and 6 bases for J; bases not matched to a gene: 1. The CDR3 runs to 13 residues. Per the germline V gene, CDR1 is SGHRS and CDR2 is YFSETQ. The CDR3 sequence is CASSFTGAGELFF. CDR3 sequence (DNA): TGCGCCAGCAGCTTCACAGGGGCCGGGGAGCTGTTTTTT.

This sequence joins TRBV5-6 and TRBJ1-1; 7 nucleotides align to TRBD1. The CDR3 consists of 14 residues. Per the germline V gene, CDR1 is SGHDT and CDR2 is YYEEEE. The trim removed 4 bases at V and 6 bases at J, leaving 9 bases unmatched. The CDR3 is CASSPRPDRAEAFF. In DNA form, the CDR3 reads TGTGCCAGCAGCCCGAGACCTGACAGGGCTGAAGCTTTCTTT.

This clone occurred once. This chain joins TRBV28 and TRBJ1-6; TRBD1 is a possible D gene (6 bases). Germline CDR1 and CDR2: MDHEN and SYDVKM. Deletions cut 7 bases from V and 5 bases from J, with 18 bases between. The CDR3 runs 16 residues. The CDR3 protein is CASTSPGGPDNSPLHF. CDR3 sequence (DNA): TGTGCCAGCACCTCCCCCGGGGGGCCCGATAATTCACCCCTCCACTTT.

The chain couples TRBV6-6 to TRBJ2-7; TRBD1 agrees at 7 bases. The CDR3 has 15 amino acids. V gave up 5 bases and J gave up 0 bases; unmatched junction bases: 7. The germline V gene has CDR1 MNHNY and CDR2 SVGAGI (reference sequence). This chain's CDR3 is CASSPPGQSSYEQYF. In DNA, the CDR3 is TGTGCCAGCAGTCCACCGGGACAGTCCTCCTACGAGCAGTACTTC.

This sequence joins TRBV28 and TRBJ1-5; D may be TRBD1 (5 bases). CDR3 size: 17 residues. Germline CDR1 and CDR2: MDHEN and SYDVKM. The V gene lost 3 bases and the J gene lost 5 bases, with 20 bases spanning the gap. The CDR3 reads CASSFILGARGDQPQHF. CDR3 DNA sequence: TGTGCCAGCAGTTTTATACTTGGGGCCCGGGGGGATCAGCCCCAGCATTTT. Using reference TRBV28 and TRBJ1-5 for the parts outside the CDR3, the full variable domain is DVKVTQSSRYLVKRTGEKVFLECVQDMDHENMFWYRQDPGLGLRLIYFSYDVKMKEKGDIPEGYSVSREKKERFSLILESASTNQTSMYLCASSFILGARGDQPQHFGDGTRLSIL.